Listed below are T cell receptor beta chains from one sample, sequenced in a study of vaccination effects on CD4 cells after COVID-19. These TCRs' antigens remain unknown. Only in-frame clones appear in the TCRdb table, and some are missing; sequencing was by immunoSEQ multiplex PCR. The sample lists tens of thousands of clones, around 70% occurring once. Material: CD4+ T cells from PBMCs cultured with HCoV-OC43 spike peptides, obtained after COVID-19 vaccination. All receptors derive from a human donor who received a COVID-19 vaccine. CDR3s include the opening cysteine and the closing phenylalanine or tryptophan. A D gene is named only where the DNA matches it firmly. Expanded clones get a size class; other rows say once, few or many, or leave the size out.

-	-	TRBV6-5	TRBJ2-7	CASSARLSSYEQYF	TGTGCCAGCAGCGCAAGACTGAGCTCCTACGAGCAGTACTTC
-	-	TRBV18	TRBJ1-3	CASSPPTERNTIYF	TGTGCCAGCTCACCACCGACAGAAAGAAACACCATATATTTT
once	-	TRBV3-1/TRBV3-2	TRBJ1-1	CASSDDARNTEAFF	TGTGCCAGCAGCGACGACGCGCGTAACACTGAAGCTTTCTTT
few	-	TRBV27	TRBJ1-3	CASSSFLSSGNTIYF	TGTGCCAGCAGTTCCTTCCTGAGCTCTGGAAACACCATATATTTT
few	-	TRBV6-2/TRBV6-3	TRBJ2-3	CASSYLRSDTQYF	TGTGCCAGCAGTTACCTCAGGTCAGATACGCAGTATTTT
-	-	TRBV6-5	TRBJ2-1	CASTGTASYNEQFF	TGTGCCAGCACTGGAACTGCCTCCTACAATGAGCAGTTCTTC
-	-	TRBV2	TRBJ2-7	CASSVARRDEQYF	TGTGCCAGCAGTGTCGCTAGGAGAGACGAGCAGTACTTC
-	TRBD2	TRBV5-6	TRBJ2-7	CASSGAGVPYEQYF	TGTGCCAGCAGCGGGGCGGGGGTACCCTACGAGCAGTACTTC
-	-	TRBV5-1	TRBJ1-3	CASSLTPGTSGNTIYF	TGCGCCAGCAGCTTAACACCCGGTACCTCCGGAAACACCATATATTTT
few	-	TRBV27	TRBJ1-4	CASSSPFNEKLFF	TGTGCCAGCAGTTCCCCTTTTAATGAAAAACTGTTTTTT
-	TRBD1	TRBV2	TRBJ1-1	CASRGTGAMNTEAFF	TGTGCCAGCAGGGGGACAGGCGCGATGAACACTGAAGCTTTCTTT
-	TRBD1	TRBV7-7	TRBJ2-5	CASSSGQQETQYF	TGTGCCAGCAGCTCGGGACAGCAAGAGACCCAGTACTTC
-	-	TRBV9	TRBJ1-2	CASSPLGGGGYGYTF	TGTGCCAGCAGCCCCCTCGGGGGGGGCGGCTATGGCTACACCTTC
-	-	TRBV7-9	TRBJ1-1	CASSPEWGRGYTEAFF	TGTGCCAGCAGCCCCGAATGGGGGAGGGGGTACACTGAAGCTTTCTTT
-	-	TRBV19	TRBJ1-5	CASSIDRAPNQPQHF	TGTGCCAGTAGTATAGACAGGGCCCCCAATCAGCCCCAGCATTTT
-	TRBD1	TRBV6-5	TRBJ2-4	CASSYTRQGGNIQYF	TGTGCCAGCAGTTACACACGACAGGGTGGAAACATTCAGTACTTC
-	-	TRBV5-4	TRBJ2-1	CASSLDYGNEQFF	TGTGCCAGCAGCTTGGATTACGGCAATGAGCAGTTCTTC
-	-	TRBV5-4	TRBJ2-2	CASSLGGRGTASPGELFF	TGTGCCAGCAGCTTGGGGGGGCGGGGGACAGCCTCCCCCGGGGAGCTGTTTTTT
-	TRBD1	TRBV25-1	TRBJ2-1	CASTNPGQGTFGQFF	TGTGCCAGCACTAATCCGGGACAGGGAACCTTTGGGCAGTTCTTC
-	-	TRBV3-1/TRBV3-2	TRBJ1-1	CASSQVSGNTEAFF	TGTGCCAGCAGCCAAGTGTCGGGGAACACTGAAGCTTTCTTT
few	-	TRBV2	TRBJ2-7	CASMGLAYTYEQYF	TGTGCCAGCATGGGGCTAGCGTATACCTACGAGCAGTACTTC
-	-	TRBV3-1/TRBV3-2	TRBJ2-2	CATSAPGELFF	TGTGCCACCTCAGCCCCCGGGGAGCTGTTTTTT
few	-	TRBV7-9	TRBJ1-4	CASSLEGGLGEKLFF	TGTGCCAGCAGCTTAGAGGGGGGCCTGGGTGAAAAACTGTTTTTT
-	TRBD2	TRBV9	TRBJ2-3	CASSPLPSGREMVTQYF	TGTGCCAGCAGCCCCCTTCCGAGCGGGAGGGAAATGGTTACGCAGTATTTT
-	-	TRBV4-1	TRBJ1-3	CASSHPPRGNTIYF	TGCGCCAGCAGCCACCCGCCCAGGGGAAACACCATATATTTT
-	-	TRBV6-5	TRBJ1-2	CASRQQGHYGYTF	TGTGCCAGCAGACAACAGGGCCACTATGGCTACACCTTC
few	TRBD1	TRBV6-6	TRBJ1-1	CASSREGLTGGTEAFF	TGTGCCAGCAGTCGAGAGGGGCTGACAGGGGGCACTGAAGCTTTCTTT